This T cell receptor (beta chain) comes out of a study of cytomegalovirus exposure and HLA in healthy donors. On the study more broadly: An analysis done earlier identified more than 100 million unique TCR beta sequences from about 179 million T cells.

General study points: Accurate prediction of HLA-A and HLA-B alleles (for most subjects) was reportedly achieved from TCR beta sequences.

No CMV serostatus was recorded for this donor. The CDR3 consists of 13 residues. Per germline, CDR1 SGHNT and CDR2 YENEEA. Trimming took off 3 bases at V and 2 bases at J, with 7 bases between the two ends. There are a few counts of this clone. Its specificity is not known. The identical CDR3 is also encoded by other nucleotide sequences in the sample. PCR primers comprised 60 Vbeta and 13 Jbeta primers. Assay: immunoSEQ multiplex PCR; the TCRdb copy retains only in-frame clones and omits some. Seen here are some 60,000 clones, roughly 83% observed once, and the top ten hold about 1.6%. What was sequenced was PBMCs. The sequence derives from a human donor in good health. The chain uses TRBV11-3 and TRBJ1-1; D is unresolved. Here the CDR3 reads CASSFSVNTEAFF. The CDR3 nucleotides read TGTGCCAGCAGCTTTTCTGTCAACACTGAAGCTTTCTTT.